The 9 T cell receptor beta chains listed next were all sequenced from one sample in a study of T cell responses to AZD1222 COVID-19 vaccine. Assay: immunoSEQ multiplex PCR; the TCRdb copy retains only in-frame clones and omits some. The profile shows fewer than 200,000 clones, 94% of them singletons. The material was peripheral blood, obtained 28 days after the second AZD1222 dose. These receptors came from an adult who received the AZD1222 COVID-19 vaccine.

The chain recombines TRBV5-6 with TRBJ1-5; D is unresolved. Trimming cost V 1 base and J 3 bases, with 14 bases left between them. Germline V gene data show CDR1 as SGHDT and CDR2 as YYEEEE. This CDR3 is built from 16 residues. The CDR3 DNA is TGTGCCAGCAGCTTGTCGGCCACAGAGCCCAATCAGCCCCAGCATTTT. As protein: CASSLSATEPNQPQHF.

The CDR3 protein is CASSRAGGNQPQHF. DNA of the CDR3: TGTGCCAGCAGTAGGGCAGGAGGTAATCAGCCCCAGCATTTT. The chain joins TRBV28 to TRBJ1-5; D is ambiguous. V was trimmed by 5 bases and J by 4 bases, leaving 12 bases between them. The germline V gene has CDR1 MDHEN and CDR2 SYDVKM. The CDR3 spans 14 residues.

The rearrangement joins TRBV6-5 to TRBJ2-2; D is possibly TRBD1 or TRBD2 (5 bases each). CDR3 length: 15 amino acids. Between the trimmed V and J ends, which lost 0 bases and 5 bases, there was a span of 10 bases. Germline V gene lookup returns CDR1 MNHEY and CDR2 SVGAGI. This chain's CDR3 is CASSYSRGTTGELFF. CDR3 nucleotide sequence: TGTGCCAGCAGTTACTCGAGGGGAACTACCGGGGAGCTGTTTTTT.

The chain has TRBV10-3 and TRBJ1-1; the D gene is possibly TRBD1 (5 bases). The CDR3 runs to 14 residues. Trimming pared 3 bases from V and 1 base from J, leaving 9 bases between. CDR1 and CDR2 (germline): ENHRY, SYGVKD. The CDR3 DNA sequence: TGTGCCATCAGTGAACGAGGGGCGAACACTGAAGCTTTCTTT. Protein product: CAISERGANTEAFF.

The CDR3 coding sequence is TGTGCCACCAGTGATGGGGACGAGCAGTACTTC. Its translation: CATSDGDEQYF. This chain joins TRBV24-1 and TRBJ2-7; D is unresolved. V was clipped by 3 bases and J by 5 bases, with 4 bases between them. Germline CDR1 is KGHDR and CDR2 is SFDVKD. This CDR3 comprises 11 residues.

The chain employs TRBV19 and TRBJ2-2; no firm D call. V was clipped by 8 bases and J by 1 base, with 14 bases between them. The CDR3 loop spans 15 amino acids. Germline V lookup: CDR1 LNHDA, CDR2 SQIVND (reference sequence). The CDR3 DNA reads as TGTGCCAGTTTGACCTCCTCTGGGAACACCGGGGAGCTGTTTTTT. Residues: CASLTSSGNTGELFF.

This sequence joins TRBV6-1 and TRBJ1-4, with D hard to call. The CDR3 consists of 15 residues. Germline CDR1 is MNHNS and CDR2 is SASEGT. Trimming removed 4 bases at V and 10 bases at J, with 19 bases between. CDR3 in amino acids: CASSGAGATRGKLFF. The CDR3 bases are TGTGCCAGCAGTGGAGCCGGAGCCACACGTGGAAAACTGTTTTTT.

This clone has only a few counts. For the CDR3, the DNA is TGTGCCAGCAGCTTAGGTCGAAGTTGGGGTGACACCGGGGAGCTGTTTTTT. Protein product: CASSLGRSWGDTGELFF. This chain joins TRBV7-9 and TRBJ2-2; D is unclear. The V gene lost 1 base and the J gene lost 3 bases, with 15 bases spanning the gap. CDR3 length: 17 residues. Per germline, CDR1 SEHNR and CDR2 FQNEAQ (reference sequence). Full variable domain (missing parts from reference TRBV7-9 and TRBJ2-2): DTGVSQNPRHKITKRGQNVTFRCDPISEHNRLYWYRQTLGQGPEFLTYFQNEAQLEKSRLLSDRFSAERPKGSFSTLEIQRTEQGDSAMYLCASSLGRSWGDTGELFFGEGSRLTVL.

Here the CDR3 reads CASSFTGSREQYF. The CDR3 DNA reads as TGTGCCAGCAGCTTTACAGGGAGTCGCGAGCAGTACTTC. The V gene is TRBV7-9, the J gene TRBJ2-7, with D possibly being TRBD1 (6 bases). CDR3 size: 13 residues. Germline V gives CDR1 SEHNR, CDR2 FQNEAQ (reference sequence). The V end lost 3 bases, the J end lost 6 bases, and 12 bases lay between the germline ends.